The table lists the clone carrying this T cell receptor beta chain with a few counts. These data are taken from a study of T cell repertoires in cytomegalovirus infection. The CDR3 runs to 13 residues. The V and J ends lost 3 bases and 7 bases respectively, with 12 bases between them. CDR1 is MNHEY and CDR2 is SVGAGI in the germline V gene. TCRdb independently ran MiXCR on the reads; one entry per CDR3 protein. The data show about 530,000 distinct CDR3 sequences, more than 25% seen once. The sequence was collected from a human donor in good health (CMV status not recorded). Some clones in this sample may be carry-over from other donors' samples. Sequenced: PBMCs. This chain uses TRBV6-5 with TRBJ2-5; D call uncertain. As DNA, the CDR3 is TGTGCCAGCAGTTATAGTCTCCACGGGACCCAGTACTTC. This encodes CASSYSLHGTQYF.